Sequencing of this TCR beta chain was carried out in a study of T cell changes during pregnancy in multiple sclerosis. Sequenced by immunoSEQ multiplex PCR; TCRdb stores in-frame clones only, minus some. The table includes approximately 50,000 clones, roughly 94% detected once. The source was CD4+ T cells from peripheral blood mononuclear cells, collected in the third trimester of pregnancy. This TCR was recovered from a female donor with multiple sclerosis, enrolled in a pregnancy study.

The CDR3 DNA is TGTGCCAGCAGCCATAACAGGGGTCGGGGCTACACCTTC. This encodes CASSHNRGRGYTF. The rearrangement joins TRBV7-2 to TRBJ1-2; TRBD1 matches at 7 bases. J lost 8 bases, V lost 5 bases, and 8 bases had no gene match. The CDR3 covers 13 residues. Germline V lookup: CDR1 SGHTA, CDR2 FQGNSA.